Detailed here is one T cell receptor (beta chain). Its target is unknown. The V gene end was trimmed by 7 bases and the J gene end by 5 bases; junction bases not matched to a gene: 9. The CDR3 consists of 15 residues. Germline V lookup: CDR1 SGDLS, CDR2 YYNGEE. This entry comes from a study of graft-versus-host responses after intestinal transplantation. The data were produced by immunoSEQ multiplex PCR, yet TCRdb's version contains in-frame clones alone and is incomplete. The data contain roughly 120,000 clones, 90% of them seen just once; the ten biggest clones take up over 0.15%. The sample here was unstimulated CD4+ T cells sorted from spleen or lymph node cells, taken before intestinal transplant. This chain joins TRBV9 and TRBJ2-1, with 10 bases fitting TRBD2. The TCR sequence derives from a human donor who received an intestinal transplant. The CDR3 region has the DNA TGTGCCAGCGCGAGAGCGGGGGGGCAGCACAATGAGCAGTTCTTC. It is translated as CASARAGGQHNEQFF.